These 2 T cell receptor beta chains share one sample of origin, sequenced in a study of cytomegalovirus exposure and HLA in healthy donors. Primers: 60 Vbeta forward and 13 Jbeta reverse. Sequencing used immunoSEQ multiplex PCR; TCRdb keeps in-frame clones, though not all of them. Here the sample spans roughly 92,000 clones, 70% to 80% being singletons. The source material was PBMCs. These receptors all come from a woman aged 45-60 years in good health and CMV-seropositive.

V is TRBV6-6 and J is TRBJ1-1, with TRBD1 as a possible D gene (6 bases). Germline values: CDR1 MNHNY, CDR2 SVGAGI (reference sequence). V was trimmed by 4 bases and J by 4 bases, leaving 10 bases between them. The CDR3 covers 13 residues. For the CDR3, the DNA is TGTGCCAGCAGTTCTGGACAGCTCACTGAAGCTTTCTTT. This translates into CASSSGQLTEAFF.

V gene TRBV7-9 combines with J gene TRBJ1-1; D might be TRBD1 (5 bases). The germline gives CDR1 SEHNR, CDR2 FQNEAQ (reference sequence). This CDR3 is built from 14 residues. V lost 6 bases and J 4 bases, leaving 15 bases between the germline ends. CDR3 bases: TGTGCCAGCAGACCCTCCAGGGAAGGCACTGAAGCTTTCTTT. Protein sequence: CASRPSREGTEAFF.